The T cell receptor (beta chain) under discussion was sequenced for a study of regulatory T cells in long-lasting Graves disease. Trimming took 9 bases from V and 3 from J; bases not matched to a gene: 6. Germline V gene lookup returns CDR1 LNHDA and CDR2 SQIVND (reference sequence). There are 14 residues in the CDR3. Documented time point: persistent/refractory GD, antithyroid drugs over 5 years with positive TRAb. RNA isolated from PBMCs was used to make the TCR library. This clonotype was detected once. Through Arm-PCR of CDR3 regions and iRepertoire HTBI primers, TCR beta libraries were built. TCRdb re-derived calls from the multiplex PCR reads in MiXCR, one entry per CDR3 protein. Of 400,000 to 500,000 distinct CDR3 sequences in the sample, less than 25% were seen once.

This clonotype originated in a female donor with Graves disease. The sequencing used peripheral blood mononuclear cells (PBMCs), collected when the disease was refractory, from a patient treated with antithyroid drugs. The J gene is TRBJ2-4, the V gene TRBV19; 9 nucleotides line up with TRBD1. The CDR3 nucleotides are TGTGCCAGCACAGGGGGCGCAGGCAAAAACATTCAGTACTTC. Its protein is CASTGGAGKNIQYF. The full variable domain, with the rest looked up from reference TRBV19 and TRBJ2-4, is DGGITQSPKYLFRKEGQNVTLSCEQNLNHDAMYWYRQDPGQGLRLIYYSQIVNDFQKGDIAEGYSVSREKKESFPLTVTSAQKNPTAFYLCASTGGAGKNIQYFGAGTRLSVL.